Listed below are T cell receptor beta chains from one sample, sequenced in a study of beta chain features in type 1 diabetes. Generated by immunoSEQ multiplex PCR, the TCRdb table keeps only in-frame clones and is missing some. The data show around 280,000 clones, about 8.5% seen once. The material sequenced was central memory CD4+ T cells from blood. Source of these receptors: a woman under 30 in good health. Each CDR3 is given with its conserved first and last residue. A D gene is named only where the DNA matches it firmly. Part of the rows lack a size; the others show once, few, many or a class for expanded clones.

CDR3aa,CDR3nt,len,j_gene,v_gene,abundance,d_gene
CASSLQVSYEQYF,TGTGCCAGCAGTTTACAGGTATCCTACGAGCAGTACTTC,13,TRBJ2-7,TRBV28,NA,NA
CASSPSDWGTEAFF,TGTGCCAGCTCACCATCAGATTGGGGCACTGAAGCTTTCTTT,14,TRBJ1-1,TRBV18,NA,NA
CASRTSGWQSNQPQHF,TGCGCCAGCAGAACGTCGGGTTGGCAGAGCAATCAGCCCCAGCATTTT,16,TRBJ1-5,TRBV10-2,NA,NA
CASSLGQGGNSPLHF,TGTGCCAGCAGCCTCGGACAGGGAGGGAATTCACCCCTCCACTTT,15,TRBJ1-6,TRBV9,many,TRBD1
CASSPRNSLNTEAFF,TGTGCCAGCAGCCCCCGAAACAGTCTGAACACTGAAGCTTTCTTT,15,TRBJ1-1,TRBV7-9,few,NA
CASSGTSGSPSTDTQYF,TGTGCCAGCAGCGGGACTAGCGGGAGCCCCTCCACAGATACGCAGTATTTT,17,TRBJ2-3,TRBV7-2,few,TRBD2
CASSSPDRGLRGYTF,TGTGCCAGTAGCAGCCCGGACAGGGGGCTTCGTGGCTACACCTTC,15,TRBJ1-2,TRBV19,few,TRBD1
CASSFRPGDGETQYF,TGTGCCAGCAGCTTTAGGCCCGGGGATGGAGAGACCCAGTACTTC,15,TRBJ2-5,TRBV7-2,few,NA
CASSAGGTPSYNEQFF,TGTGCCAGCAGCGCCGGAGGGACTCCTTCCTACAATGAGCAGTTCTTC,16,TRBJ2-1,TRBV7-3,few,NA
CASSYRQENSPLHF,TGTGCCAGCAGTTACAGGCAGGAGAATTCACCCCTCCACTTT,14,TRBJ1-6,TRBV6-6,NA,NA
CASSADWTPGTDTQYF,TGTGCCAGCAGTGCTGATTGGACACCTGGCACAGATACGCAGTATTTT,16,TRBJ2-3,TRBV2,few,NA
CASSTGTNSRGAFF,TGTGCCAGCAGTACCGGGACGAATTCTCGGGGAGCTTTCTTT,14,TRBJ1-1,TRBV28,few,NA
CASSQGLAGSLTDTQYF,TGTGCCAGCAGCCAAGGACTAGCGGGGTCCCTCACAGATACGCAGTATTTT,17,TRBJ2-3,TRBV7-2,NA,TRBD2
CASSRNQGSPLHF,TGTGCCAGCAGCCGCAACCAAGGGTCACCCCTCCACTTT,13,TRBJ1-6,TRBV7-2,NA,NA
CASGRQRNTEAFF,TGTGCCAGCGGAAGACAGAGAAACACTGAAGCTTTCTTT,13,TRBJ1-1,TRBV5-8,NA,NA
CASSPSLRPNYGYTF,TGTGCCAGCAGCCCCTCTCTCCGACCCAACTATGGCTACACCTTC,15,TRBJ1-2,TRBV6-5,few,NA
CASSPIDRGDFF,TGTGCCAGCTCACCCATTGACAGGGGAGACTTCTTC,12,TRBJ1-2,TRBV18,few,TRBD1
CASRDRKITRCPSYEQYF,TGTGCCAGCAGGGACAGAAAAATCACCAGATGTCCGTCCTACGAGCAGTACTTC,18,TRBJ2-7,TRBV25-1,few,NA
CASSEDWTRQETQYF,TGTGCCAGCAGTGAAGACTGGACTCGACAAGAGACCCAGTACTTC,15,TRBJ2-5,TRBV6-1,NA,NA
CASSPGQGARSPLHF,TGTGCCAGCAGCCCGGGACAGGGGGCACGTTCACCCCTCCACTTT,15,TRBJ1-6,TRBV5-4,NA,TRBD1
CSVQRGLNEKLFF,TGCAGCGTCCAACGGGGCCTTAATGAAAAACTGTTTTTT,13,TRBJ1-4,TRBV29-1,NA,NA
CASSSTETRGYTF,TGTGCCAGCTCATCTACAGAAACCCGAGGCTACACCTTC,13,TRBJ1-2,TRBV18,few,NA
CASSAGQVSSPLHF,TGTGCCAGCAGCGCCGGACAGGTGTCGTCACCCCTCCACTTT,14,TRBJ1-6,TRBV9,few,TRBD1
CASSLQGNIQYF,TGTGCCAGCAGCTTACAGGGAAACATTCAGTACTTC,12,TRBJ2-4,TRBV7-9,many,NA
CASSTEGSGANVLTF,TGTGCCAGCAGTACCGAGGGCTCTGGGGCCAACGTCCTGACTTTC,15,TRBJ2-6,TRBV2,NA,NA
CAWSRDPPYEQYF,TGTGCCTGGAGCCGGGACCCTCCCTACGAGCAGTACTTC,13,TRBJ2-7,TRBV30,NA,NA
CASSGGTGKGYTF,TGCGCCAGCAGCGGCGGGACCGGGAAGGGCTACACCTTC,13,TRBJ1-2,TRBV5-1,few,NA
CASSDAGRTGDYGYTF,TGTGCCAGCAGTGATGCGGGGAGGACGGGTGACTATGGCTACACCTTC,16,TRBJ1-2,TRBV6-1,few,NA
CASSLSRVTNTGELFF,TGTGCCAGCAGCTTAAGCAGGGTAACGAACACCGGGGAGCTGTTTTTT,16,TRBJ2-2,TRBV7-9,NA,NA
CASSLDKAATRNQYF,TGTGCCAGCAGCTTAGATAAAGCCGCGACGAGGAACCAGTACTTC,15,TRBJ2-5,TRBV7-2,NA,NA
CAISEGGTLAKNIQYF,TGTGCCATCAGTGAGGGGGGGACACTAGCCAAAAACATTCAGTACTTC,16,TRBJ2-4,TRBV10-3,NA,NA
CASSHLTLAKNIQYF,TGTGCCAGCAGCCACTTGACGTTAGCCAAAAACATTCAGTACTTC,15,TRBJ2-4,TRBV11-2,NA,NA
CASSFGRGYTF,TGTGCCAGCAGCTTCGGGCGAGGCTACACCTTC,11,TRBJ1-2,TRBV5-8,few,NA
CASSDGRITNYGYTF,TGCGCCAGCAGCGACGGACGGATAACTAACTATGGCTACACCTTC,15,TRBJ1-2,TRBV5-1,NA,NA
CASSLGQGETQYF,TGTGCCAGCAGTTTGGGACAGGGAGAGACCCAGTACTTC,13,TRBJ2-5,TRBV7-2,NA,TRBD1
CASSQTGGSDQPQHF,TGTGCCAGCTCACAGACAGGGGGTTCGGATCAGCCCCAGCATTTT,15,TRBJ1-5,TRBV18,few,TRBD1
CASSLILGELFF,TGTGCCAGCAGCTTAATCCTCGGGGAGCTGTTTTTT,12,TRBJ2-2,TRBV7-3,NA,NA
CASSQYRAEKLFF,TGTGCCAGCAGCCAATACAGGGCGGAAAAACTGTTTTTT,13,TRBJ1-4,TRBV14,many,NA
CASSESYNQPQHF,TGTGCCAGCAGTGAGAGCTACAATCAGCCCCAGCATTTT,13,TRBJ1-5,TRBV6-1,few,NA
CASTSVGIETQYF,TGTGCCAGCACCTCGGTGGGTATTGAGACCCAGTACTTC,13,TRBJ2-5,TRBV25-1,NA,NA
CASSFSGGQGSRLFF,TGTGCCAGCAGCTTTTCCGGGGGACAGGGGTCGCGGCTGTTTTTT,15,TRBJ2-2,TRBV7-2,few,TRBD1
CASRDLLASTGELFF,TGTGCCAGCAGAGATTTGCTAGCGAGCACCGGGGAGCTGTTTTTT,15,TRBJ2-2,TRBV4-2,NA,NA
CASSPGQKYGYTF,TGTGCCAGCAGCCCGGGACAGAAATATGGCTACACCTTC,13,TRBJ1-2,TRBV7-2,few,TRBD1
CASSRGLQETQYF,TGTGCCAGCTCGCGAGGGCTGCAAGAGACCCAGTACTTC,13,TRBJ2-5,TRBV5-8,NA,NA